This T cell receptor beta chain originates from a study of technical replicates of blood from several donors. This clone was seen a handful of times. Sequencing used immunoSEQ multiplex PCR; TCRdb keeps in-frame clones, though not all of them. The table shows about 70,000 clones, with about nine tenths occurring only once. The clonotype originates from a human donor in good health. Material for sequencing was T cells isolated from PBMCs.

The CDR3: CSATGYGYTF. DNA of the CDR3: TGCAGTGCTACGGGCTATGGCTACACCTTC. The gene calls are TRBV20-1 and TRBJ1-2, with D hard to call. This CDR3 contains 10 residues. V was trimmed by 4 bases and J by 4 bases, leaving 4 bases between them. Per germline, CDR1 DFQATT and CDR2 SNEGSKA (reference sequence).